This TCR beta chain was obtained from a study of cytomegalovirus exposure and HLA in healthy donors. About this clone itself: Its specificity is not known.

Points from the study as a whole: One cluster of highly shared sequence variants probably arose as a sequencing artifact. Information on immune exposure was restricted to one variable (CMV serostatus). In most subjects, TCR beta sequences reportedly gave accurate predictions of HLA-A and HLA-B alleles. Presence/absence results assume similar sequencing depth per donor, which may not hold.

The primer mix had 60 Vbeta and 13 Jbeta primers. Method: immunoSEQ multiplex PCR; TCRdb's copy keeps in-frame clones and lacks some. This table has roughly 200,000 clones, 75% to 80% appearing once. The receptor's source is a female donor in good health and CMV-seronegative. Material for sequencing was PBMCs.

CDR3 region: CASRPGGETKNIQYF. The CDR3 region has the DNA TGTGCCAGCAGACCAGGGGGCGAAACCAAAAACATTCAGTACTTC. The chain joins TRBV5-4 to TRBJ2-4; 8 bases align to TRBD1. Trimming took 5 bases from V and 2 from J; bases not matched to a gene: 6. Germline loops: CDR1 SGHNT, CDR2 YYREEE (reference sequence). The CDR3 consists of 15 residues.